Listed below are T cell receptor beta chains from one sample, sequenced in a study of T cells in localized non-small cell lung cancer. Libraries were prepared by immunoSEQ multiplex PCR; TCRdb keeps only in-frame clonotypes and omits some of them. The sample has over a thousand clones, around 20% seen once. Sequences were derived from normal lung tissue next to the tumor, sampled before any cancer treatment. These receptors all come from a female donor over 55 with stage I lung adenocarcinoma. The CDR3 runs from the conserved cysteine through the conserved F or W. The D gene is left open where the match is weak. The size entry is marked missing in some rows and otherwise reads once, few, many or a size class.

abundance: .
d_gene: .
j_gene: TRBJ1-5
v_gene: TRBV6-8
CDR3nt: TGTGCCAGCAGTGAGGGAGGGGATCAGCCCCAGCATTTT
CDR3aa: CASSEGGDQPQHF

abundance: .
d_gene: .
j_gene: TRBJ2-3
v_gene: TRBV5-1
CDR3nt: TGCGCCAGCAGCTTGGAAGTCAGAGGTCCTAGCACAGATACGCAGTATTTT
CDR3aa: CASSLEVRGPSTDTQYF

abundance: .
d_gene: TRBD1
j_gene: TRBJ2-7
v_gene: TRBV10-1
CDR3nt: TGCGCCAGCAGTCCCGGTGGGACAGAGCTTTTGGAGCAGTACTTC
CDR3aa: CASSPGGTELLEQYF

abundance: .
d_gene: TRBD1
j_gene: TRBJ1-6
v_gene: TRBV12-5
CDR3nt: TGTGCTAGTGGGAGGGAACAGGGGGCGAATAATTCACCCCTCCACTTT
CDR3aa: CASGREQGANNSPLHF

abundance: .
d_gene: .
j_gene: TRBJ1-1
v_gene: TRBV11-3
CDR3nt: TGTGCCAGCAGACATCCCCGTGTAGGGAACACTGAAGCTTTCTTT
CDR3aa: CASRHPRVGNTEAFF

abundance: .
d_gene: TRBD1
j_gene: TRBJ1-3
v_gene: TRBV19
CDR3nt: TGTGCCAGTAGTGCACAGGGGTTTCGTGGAAACACCATATATTTT
CDR3aa: CASSAQGFRGNTIYF

abundance: few
d_gene: .
j_gene: TRBJ1-2
v_gene: TRBV5-1
CDR3nt: TGCGCCAGCAGCGGGGATCACCCCTACTATGGCTACACCTTC
CDR3aa: CASSGDHPYYGYTF

abundance: .
d_gene: .
j_gene: TRBJ1-1
v_gene: TRBV18
CDR3nt: TGTGCCAGCTCACCCCCAAAGGGACCGAACACTGAAGCTTTCTTT
CDR3aa: CASSPPKGPNTEAFF

abundance: .
d_gene: TRBD2
j_gene: TRBJ2-2
v_gene: TRBV5-1
CDR3nt: TGCGCCAGCAGCTACGGACTAGCGGGGACTACGAACACCGGGGAGCTGTTTTTT
CDR3aa: CASSYGLAGTTNTGELFF

abundance: .
d_gene: .
j_gene: TRBJ1-1
v_gene: TRBV23-1
CDR3nt: TGCGCCAGTGAGAGCGGGCCGGGCACTGAAGCTTTCTTT
CDR3aa: CASESGPGTEAFF

abundance: few
d_gene: .
j_gene: TRBJ1-2
v_gene: TRBV11-3
CDR3nt: TGTGCCAGCAGCGGGGGTATATCTCTCTATGGCTACACCTTC
CDR3aa: CASSGGISLYGYTF

abundance: .
d_gene: .
j_gene: TRBJ2-7
v_gene: TRBV6-8
CDR3nt: TGTGCCAGCGCTCGTGACCCTACCTTGGACGAGCAGTACTTC
CDR3aa: CASARDPTLDEQYF

abundance: few
d_gene: .
j_gene: TRBJ2-1
v_gene: TRBV18
CDR3nt: TGTGCCAGCTCATACCGAGGGGCGGAGGATTCCTACAATGAGCAGTTCTTC
CDR3aa: CASSYRGAEDSYNEQFF

abundance: few
d_gene: TRBD2
j_gene: TRBJ2-5
v_gene: TRBV6-8
CDR3nt: TGTGCCAGCAGTTACGGGGGAGGGGAGACCCAGTACTTC
CDR3aa: CASSYGGGETQYF

abundance: .
d_gene: .
j_gene: TRBJ1-1
v_gene: TRBV9
CDR3nt: TGTGCCAGCGAGGGTAGACTGAACACTGAAGCTTTCTTT
CDR3aa: CASEGRLNTEAFF

abundance: large
d_gene: TRBD1
j_gene: TRBJ1-3
v_gene: TRBV11-3
CDR3nt: TGTGCCAGCAGCCACGACAGGGGCCGCTCTGGAAACACCATATATTTT
CDR3aa: CASSHDRGRSGNTIYF

abundance: .
d_gene: .
j_gene: TRBJ1-6
v_gene: TRBV15
CDR3nt: TGTGCCACCAGCAGAGCGTACCAAATGGATAATTCACCCCTCCACTTT
CDR3aa: CATSRAYQMDNSPLHF

abundance: few
d_gene: .
j_gene: TRBJ2-1
v_gene: TRBV4-1
CDR3nt: TGCGCCAGCAGCCAAGACTGGACGACGGGAGAGCAGTTCTTC
CDR3aa: CASSQDWTTGEQFF

abundance: .
d_gene: .
j_gene: TRBJ1-1
v_gene: TRBV11-3
CDR3nt: TGTGCCAGCAGCTTCGTCGGACGCGAGATGAACACTGAAGCTTTCTTT
CDR3aa: CASSFVGREMNTEAFF

abundance: .
d_gene: TRBD2
j_gene: TRBJ2-1
v_gene: TRBV18
CDR3nt: TGTGCCAGCTCACCACAAACGCTAGCGGGAGGAGAGCAGTTCTTC
CDR3aa: CASSPQTLAGGEQFF

abundance: few
d_gene: .
j_gene: TRBJ1-2
v_gene: TRBV11-3
CDR3nt: TGTGCCAGCAGCTTAGACAGGGGCTTCTATGGCTACACCTTC
CDR3aa: CASSLDRGFYGYTF

abundance: .
d_gene: .
j_gene: TRBJ1-1
v_gene: TRBV15
CDR3nt: TGTGCCACCAGCAGAGATCGGACCTCATCCCCCCCTGAAGCTTTCTTT
CDR3aa: CATSRDRTSSPPEAFF

abundance: .
d_gene: .
j_gene: TRBJ1-1
v_gene: TRBV14
CDR3nt: TGTGCCAGCAGCCAAGGGGGGGACTTGCTACCCACTGAAGCTTTCTTT
CDR3aa: CASSQGGDLLPTEAFF

abundance: few
d_gene: .
j_gene: TRBJ2-6
v_gene: TRBV6-8
CDR3nt: TGTGCCAGCAGACTCTCTGGGGCCAACGTCCTGACTTTC
CDR3aa: CASRLSGANVLTF

abundance: .
d_gene: .
j_gene: TRBJ2-3
v_gene: TRBV6-8
CDR3nt: TGTGCCAGCGTCAGCTGGGCTGTGGGGCAGTATTTT
CDR3aa: CASVSWAVGQYF

abundance: .
d_gene: .
j_gene: TRBJ1-4
v_gene: TRBV28
CDR3nt: TGTGCCAGCAGTCCCACCTCTCCTCGACCTAATGAAAAACTGTTTTTT
CDR3aa: CASSPTSPRPNEKLFF

abundance: few
d_gene: TRBD2
j_gene: TRBJ2-1
v_gene: TRBV30
CDR3nt: TGTGCCTGGAGTGACGGGACTAGCTTTTACAATGAGCAGTTCTTC
CDR3aa: CAWSDGTSFYNEQFF

abundance: few
d_gene: .
j_gene: TRBJ2-2
v_gene: TRBV6-8
CDR3nt: TGTGCCAGCAGTTACGATGACACCGGGGAGCTGTTTTTT
CDR3aa: CASSYDDTGELFF

abundance: few
d_gene: TRBD1
j_gene: TRBJ1-5
v_gene: TRBV9
CDR3nt: TGTGCCAGCAGGACAGGGATTAGCAATCAGCCCCAGCATTTT
CDR3aa: CASRTGISNQPQHF

abundance: few
d_gene: .
j_gene: TRBJ2-2
v_gene: TRBV30
CDR3nt: TGTGCCTGGACTCCCCGGAACACCGGGGAGCTGTTTTTT
CDR3aa: CAWTPRNTGELFF

abundance: large
d_gene: .
j_gene: TRBJ1-2
v_gene: TRBV6-8
CDR3nt: TGTGCCATCTCGGAAGAGAAACACTATGGCTACACCTTC
CDR3aa: CAISEEKHYGYTF

abundance: medium-sized
d_gene: .
j_gene: TRBJ1-2
v_gene: TRBV11-3
CDR3nt: TGTGCCAGCAGCTTGGCCGGGACTAACTATGGCTACACCTTC
CDR3aa: CASSLAGTNYGYTF

abundance: .
d_gene: .
j_gene: TRBJ2-1
v_gene: TRBV6-7
CDR3nt: TGTGCCAGCAGTGCCCGGAGTGAGCAGTTCTTC
CDR3aa: CASSARSEQFF

abundance: .
d_gene: .
j_gene: TRBJ1-1
v_gene: TRBV7-8
CDR3nt: TGTGCCAGCAGCTTAGATCTGGCAGATGAAGCTTTCTTT
CDR3aa: CASSLDLADEAFF

abundance: medium-sized
d_gene: TRBD2
j_gene: TRBJ2-1
v_gene: TRBV9
CDR3nt: TGTGCCAGCAGCGTAGGTGGAGCGGGAGTTGGGAATGAGCAGTTCTTC
CDR3aa: CASSVGGAGVGNEQFF

abundance: .
d_gene: .
j_gene: TRBJ1-4
v_gene: TRBV14
CDR3nt: TGTGCCAGCAGCATTCGCGCAGGGGCCCCTAATGAAAAACTGTTTTTT
CDR3aa: CASSIRAGAPNEKLFF

abundance: few
d_gene: TRBD2
j_gene: TRBJ2-7
v_gene: TRBV2
CDR3nt: TGTGCCAGGAAGCGGGGGGGAATACCGACCTACGAGCAGTACTTC
CDR3aa: CARKRGGIPTYEQYF

abundance: few
d_gene: .
j_gene: TRBJ2-6
v_gene: TRBV6-8
CDR3nt: TGTGCCAGCAGTTACGAGCAGGTCTCTGGGGCCAACGTCCTGACTTTC
CDR3aa: CASSYEQVSGANVLTF

abundance: large
d_gene: .
j_gene: TRBJ1-1
v_gene: TRBV30
CDR3nt: TGTGCCTGGACCTCCAAGAACACTGAAGCTTTCTTT
CDR3aa: CAWTSKNTEAFF

abundance: few
d_gene: .
j_gene: TRBJ2-7
v_gene: TRBV18
CDR3nt: TGTGCCAGCTCACCATCCGGGCCGACCTACGAGCAGTACTTC
CDR3aa: CASSPSGPTYEQYF

abundance: .
d_gene: TRBD1
j_gene: TRBJ1-5
v_gene: TRBV6-8
CDR3nt: TGTGCCAGCAGTTACCGGAGGACAGGGGAATTTCAGCCCCAGCATTTT
CDR3aa: CASSYRRTGEFQPQHF

abundance: few
d_gene: TRBD1
j_gene: TRBJ1-1
v_gene: TRBV10-2
CDR3nt: TGCGCCAGCAGCCAACAGGGGGAATGTGGGGACACTGAAGCTTTCTTT
CDR3aa: CASSQQGECGDTEAFF

abundance: few
d_gene: TRBD2
j_gene: TRBJ2-1
v_gene: TRBV11-3
CDR3nt: TGTGCCAGCAGCTTTAGGGTAGCGGGATACAATGAGCAGTTCTTC
CDR3aa: CASSFRVAGYNEQFF

abundance: .
d_gene: .
j_gene: TRBJ2-1
v_gene: TRBV19
CDR3nt: TGTGCCAGTAGGGACTCGGTTGTTGATGAGCAGTTCTTC
CDR3aa: CASRDSVVDEQFF

abundance: .
d_gene: TRBD1
j_gene: TRBJ1-5
v_gene: TRBV9
CDR3nt: TGTGCCAGCCGACAGGGGCTTGATCAGCCCCAGCATTTT
CDR3aa: CASRQGLDQPQHF

abundance: few
d_gene: TRBD1
j_gene: TRBJ2-2
v_gene: TRBV6-8
CDR3nt: TGTGCCAGCAGGTCGGACAGGTCCACCGGGGAGCTGTTTTTT
CDR3aa: CASRSDRSTGELFF

abundance: .
d_gene: TRBD2
j_gene: TRBJ2-1
v_gene: TRBV12-5
CDR3nt: TGTGCTAGTGGTTTGTTTTCTAGCGGGGACAATGAGCAGTTCTTC
CDR3aa: CASGLFSSGDNEQFF

abundance: large
d_gene: TRBD2
j_gene: TRBJ2-6
v_gene: TRBV11-3
CDR3nt: TGTGCCAGCACCCCCCGGGGGGGCCCGGGGGCCAACGTCCTGACTTTC
CDR3aa: CASTPRGGPGANVLTF

abundance: .
d_gene: .
j_gene: TRBJ1-1
v_gene: TRBV9
CDR3nt: TGTGCCAGCAGTCGGATAGGGGGTGGACTGAACACTGAAGCTTTCTTT
CDR3aa: CASSRIGGGLNTEAFF

abundance: few
d_gene: TRBD1
j_gene: TRBJ2-6
v_gene: TRBV15
CDR3nt: TGTGCCACCAGCTCAGACAGGGGCGCCAACGTCCTGACTTTC
CDR3aa: CATSSDRGANVLTF

abundance: .
d_gene: TRBD1
j_gene: TRBJ1-5
v_gene: TRBV2
CDR3nt: TGTGCCAGCAGTATACAGGGGGCTGGACAGCCCCAGCATTTT
CDR3aa: CASSIQGAGQPQHF

abundance: medium-sized
d_gene: TRBD2
j_gene: TRBJ2-2
v_gene: TRBV4-1
CDR3nt: TGCGCCAGCAGCCAACTAGCGGGATACACCGGGGAGCTGTTTTTT
CDR3aa: CASSQLAGYTGELFF

abundance: few
d_gene: TRBD1
j_gene: TRBJ1-4
v_gene: TRBV9
CDR3nt: TGTGCCAGCAGCCTAAGGACAGGGGGCTACGAAAAACTGTTTTTT
CDR3aa: CASSLRTGGYEKLFF

abundance: few
d_gene: TRBD2
j_gene: TRBJ2-1
v_gene: TRBV5-1
CDR3nt: TGCGCCAGCACGCAAGCGGGAGGGCCTCACAATGAGCAGTTCTTC
CDR3aa: CASTQAGGPHNEQFF

abundance: few
d_gene: TRBD1
j_gene: TRBJ1-4
v_gene: TRBV11-3
CDR3nt: TGTGCCAGCAGCTACCCGACAGGGGAGAATGAAAAACTGTTTTTT
CDR3aa: CASSYPTGENEKLFF

abundance: few
d_gene: .
j_gene: TRBJ1-1
v_gene: TRBV9
CDR3nt: TGTGCCAGCAACTTCCAGGCAGGGAGCACTGAAGCTTTCTTT
CDR3aa: CASNFQAGSTEAFF

abundance: few
d_gene: .
j_gene: TRBJ2-2
v_gene: TRBV6-8
CDR3nt: TGTGCCATCGGGACTGGAACCGGGGAGCTGTTTTTT
CDR3aa: CAIGTGTGELFF

abundance: .
d_gene: TRBD2
j_gene: TRBJ2-1
v_gene: TRBV5-1
CDR3nt: TGCGCCAGCAGCTTGGAATTAGCGGGGGGGTACAATGAGCAGTTCTTC
CDR3aa: CASSLELAGGYNEQFF

abundance: .
d_gene: .
j_gene: TRBJ1-5
v_gene: TRBV19
CDR3nt: TGTGCCAGTAGGGACAGCGTAAATCAGCCCCAGCATTTT
CDR3aa: CASRDSVNQPQHF